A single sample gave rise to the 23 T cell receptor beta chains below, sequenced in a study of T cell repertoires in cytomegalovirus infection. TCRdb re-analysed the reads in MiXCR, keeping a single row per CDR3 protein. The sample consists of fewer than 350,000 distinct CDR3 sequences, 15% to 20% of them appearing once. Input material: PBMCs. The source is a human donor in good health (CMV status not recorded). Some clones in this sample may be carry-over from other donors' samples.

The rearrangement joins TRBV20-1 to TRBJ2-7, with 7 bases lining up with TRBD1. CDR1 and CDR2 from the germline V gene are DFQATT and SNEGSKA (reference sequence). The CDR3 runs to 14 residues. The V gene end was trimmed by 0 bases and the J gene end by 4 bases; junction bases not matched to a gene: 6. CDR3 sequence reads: CSARDRNRGYEQYF. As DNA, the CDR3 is TGCAGTGCTAGAGACCGAAACAGGGGATACGAGCAGTACTTC.

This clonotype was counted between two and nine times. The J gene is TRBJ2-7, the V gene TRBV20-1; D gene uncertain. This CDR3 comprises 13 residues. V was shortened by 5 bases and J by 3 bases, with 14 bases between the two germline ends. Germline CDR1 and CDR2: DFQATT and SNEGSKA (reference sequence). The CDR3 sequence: CSAPRLGFYEQYF. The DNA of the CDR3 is TGCAGTGCTCCCCGACTTGGTTTCTACGAGCAGTACTTC.

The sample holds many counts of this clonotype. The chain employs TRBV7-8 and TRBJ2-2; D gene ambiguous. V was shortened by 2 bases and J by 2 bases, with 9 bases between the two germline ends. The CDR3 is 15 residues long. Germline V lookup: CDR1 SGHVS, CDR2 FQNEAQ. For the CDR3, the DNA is TGTGCCAGCAGCTTAAGAACCTACAACACCGGGGAGCTGTTTTTT. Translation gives CASSLRTYNTGELFF.

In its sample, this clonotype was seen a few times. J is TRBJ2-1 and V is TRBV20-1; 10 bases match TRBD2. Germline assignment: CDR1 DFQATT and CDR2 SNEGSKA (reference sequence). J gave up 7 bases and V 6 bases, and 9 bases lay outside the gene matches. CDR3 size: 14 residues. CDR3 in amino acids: CSAQAGGRDNEQFF. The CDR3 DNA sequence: TGCAGTGCGCAAGCGGGGGGGCGTGATAATGAGCAGTTCTTC.

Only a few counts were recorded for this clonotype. CDR3 nucleotides: TGTGCCAGCAGCTTACAAGCCGCAGCGAGCTCTGGAAACACCATATATTTT. Amino acid sequence: CASSLQAAASSGNTIYF. The chain links TRBV7-6 to TRBJ1-3; D is uncertain. The CDR3 consists of 17 residues. Germline CDR1 is SGHVS and CDR2 is FNYEAQ. The germline V and J ends were trimmed by 2 bases and 0 bases, with 14 bases remaining between them.

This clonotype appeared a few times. The CDR3 loop reads CASSYSSSGYTF. The DNA of the CDR3 is TGTGCCAGCAGTTACTCGTCCTCTGGCTACACCTTC. The chain combines TRBV6-2 or TRBV6-3 with TRBJ1-2; D not certain. V was pared by 0 bases and J by 7 bases, with 6 bases between. Looked up from germline, CDR1 is MNHEY and CDR2 is SVGEGT. There are 12 residues in the CDR3.

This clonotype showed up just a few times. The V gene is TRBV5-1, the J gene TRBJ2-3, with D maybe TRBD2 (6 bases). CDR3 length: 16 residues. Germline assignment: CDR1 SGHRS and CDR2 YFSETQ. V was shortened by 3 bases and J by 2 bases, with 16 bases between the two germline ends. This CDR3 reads CASSSLTRSSTDTQYF. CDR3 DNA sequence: TGCGCCAGCAGCTCCCTGACTAGATCGTCCACAGATACGCAGTATTTT.

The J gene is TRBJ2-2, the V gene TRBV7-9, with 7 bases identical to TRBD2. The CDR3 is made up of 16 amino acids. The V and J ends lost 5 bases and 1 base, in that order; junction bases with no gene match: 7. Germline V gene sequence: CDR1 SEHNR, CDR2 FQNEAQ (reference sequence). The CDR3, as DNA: TGTGCCAGCAGCGCCGGGAGGACGGGGAACACCGGGGAGCTGTTTTTT. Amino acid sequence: CASSAGRTGNTGELFF.

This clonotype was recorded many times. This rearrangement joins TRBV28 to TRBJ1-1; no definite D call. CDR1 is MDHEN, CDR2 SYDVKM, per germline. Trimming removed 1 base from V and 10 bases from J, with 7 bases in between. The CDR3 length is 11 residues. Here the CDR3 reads CASSLLRAAFF. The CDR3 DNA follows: TGTGCCAGCAGTTTATTGAGGGCAGCTTTCTTT.

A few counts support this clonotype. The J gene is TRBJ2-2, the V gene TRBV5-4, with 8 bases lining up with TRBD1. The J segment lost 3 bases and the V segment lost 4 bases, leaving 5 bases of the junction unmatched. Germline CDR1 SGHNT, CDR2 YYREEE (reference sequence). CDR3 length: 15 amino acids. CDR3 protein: CASSQGAAYTGELFF. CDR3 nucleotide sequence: TGTGCCAGCAGCCAGGGGGCAGCGTACACCGGGGAGCTGTTTTTT.

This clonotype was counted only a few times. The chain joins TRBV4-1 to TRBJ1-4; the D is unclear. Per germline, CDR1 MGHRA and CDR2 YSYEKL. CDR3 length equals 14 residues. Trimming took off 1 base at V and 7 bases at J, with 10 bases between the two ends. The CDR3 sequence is CASSQVPGSEKLFF. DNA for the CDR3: TGCGCCAGCAGCCAAGTACCGGGGTCTGAAAAACTGTTTTTT.

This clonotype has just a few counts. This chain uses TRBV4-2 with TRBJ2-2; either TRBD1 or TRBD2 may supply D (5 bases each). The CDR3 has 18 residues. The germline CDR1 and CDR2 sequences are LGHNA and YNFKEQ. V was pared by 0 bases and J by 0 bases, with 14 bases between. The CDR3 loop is CASSQESPGTANTGELFF. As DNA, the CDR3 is TGTGCCAGCAGCCAAGAATCCCCCGGGACCGCGAACACCGGGGAGCTGTTTTTT.

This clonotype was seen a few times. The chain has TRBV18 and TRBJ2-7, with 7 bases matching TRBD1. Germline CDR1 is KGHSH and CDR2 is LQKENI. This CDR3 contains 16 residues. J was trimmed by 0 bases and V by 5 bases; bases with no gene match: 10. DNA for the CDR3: TGTGCCAGCTCAGGCCAGGGACAGAGAAGCTCCTACGAGCAGTACTTC. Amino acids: CASSGQGQRSSYEQYF.

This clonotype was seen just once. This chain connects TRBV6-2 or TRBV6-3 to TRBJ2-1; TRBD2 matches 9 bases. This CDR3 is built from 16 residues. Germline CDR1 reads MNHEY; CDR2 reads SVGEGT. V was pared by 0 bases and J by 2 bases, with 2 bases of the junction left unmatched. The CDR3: CASSYSRGGAYNEQFF. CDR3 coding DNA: TGTGCCAGCAGTTACTCGCGCGGGGGGGCCTACAATGAGCAGTTCTTC.

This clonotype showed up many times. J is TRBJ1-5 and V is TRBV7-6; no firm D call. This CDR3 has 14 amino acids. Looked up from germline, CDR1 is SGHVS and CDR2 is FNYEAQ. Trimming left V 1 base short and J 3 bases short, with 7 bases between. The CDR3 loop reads CASSLGHTNQPQHF. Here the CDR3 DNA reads TGTGCCAGCAGCTTAGGGCATACCAATCAGCCCCAGCATTTT.

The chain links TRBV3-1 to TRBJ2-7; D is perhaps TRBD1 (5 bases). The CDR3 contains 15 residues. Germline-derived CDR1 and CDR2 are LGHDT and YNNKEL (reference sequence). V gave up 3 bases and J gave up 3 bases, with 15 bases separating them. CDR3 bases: TGTGCCAGCAGCCAGGACATCCCCTTAATCTACGAGCAGTACTTC. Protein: CASSQDIPLIYEQYF.

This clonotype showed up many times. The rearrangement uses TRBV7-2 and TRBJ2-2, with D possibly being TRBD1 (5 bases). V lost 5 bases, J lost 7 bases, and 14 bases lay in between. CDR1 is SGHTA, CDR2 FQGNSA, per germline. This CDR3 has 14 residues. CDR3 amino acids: CASSARQTVGELFF. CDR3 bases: TGTGCCAGCAGCGCTCGACAGACCGTCGGGGAGCTGTTTTTT. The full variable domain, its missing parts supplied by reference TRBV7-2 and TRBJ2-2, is GAGVSQSPSNKVTEKGKDVELRCDPISGHTALYWYRQSLGQGLEFLIYFQGNSAPDKSGLPSDRFSAERTGGSVSTLTIQRTQQEDSAVYLCASSARQTVGELFFGEGSRLTVL.

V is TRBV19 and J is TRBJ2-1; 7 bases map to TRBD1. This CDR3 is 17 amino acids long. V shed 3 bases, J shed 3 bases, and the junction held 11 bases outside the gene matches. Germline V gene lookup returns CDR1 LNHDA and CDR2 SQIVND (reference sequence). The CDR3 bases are TGTGCCAGTAGTATTTGGTTTGGGACAGAGGGCTACAATGAGCAGTTCTTC. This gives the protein CASSIWFGTEGYNEQFF.

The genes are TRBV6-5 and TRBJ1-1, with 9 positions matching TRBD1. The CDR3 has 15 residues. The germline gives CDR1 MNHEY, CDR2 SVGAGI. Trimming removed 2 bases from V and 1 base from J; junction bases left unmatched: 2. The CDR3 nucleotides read TGTGCCAGCAGTTACGCGGACAGGGGGAACACTGAAGCTTTCTTT. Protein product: CASSYADRGNTEAFF.

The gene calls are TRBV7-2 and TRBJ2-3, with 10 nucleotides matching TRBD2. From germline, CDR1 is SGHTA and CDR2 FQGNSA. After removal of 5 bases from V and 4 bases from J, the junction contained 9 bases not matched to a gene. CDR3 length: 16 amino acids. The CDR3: CASSAWPSGGADTQYF. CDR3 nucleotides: TGTGCCAGCAGCGCCTGGCCTAGCGGGGGTGCAGATACGCAGTATTTT.

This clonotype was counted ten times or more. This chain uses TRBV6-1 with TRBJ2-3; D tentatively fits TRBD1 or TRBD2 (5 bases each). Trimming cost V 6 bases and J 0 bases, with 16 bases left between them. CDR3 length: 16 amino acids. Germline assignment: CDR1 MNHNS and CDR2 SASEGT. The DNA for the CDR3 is TGTGCCAGCAGGAGGGTTCGGGGACCTAGCACAGATACGCAGTATTTT. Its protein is CASRRVRGPSTDTQYF.

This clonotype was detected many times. This CDR3 is CASSFSGPQETQYF. The CDR3 DNA sequence: TGTGCCAGCAGCTTTAGCGGGCCTCAAGAGACCCAGTACTTC. V is TRBV7-2 and J is TRBJ2-5, with 7 nucleotides matching TRBD2. The V gene end was trimmed by 3 bases and the J gene end by 2 bases; junction bases not matched to a gene: 3. Germline loops: CDR1 SGHTA, CDR2 FQGNSA. CDR3 length equals 14 residues.

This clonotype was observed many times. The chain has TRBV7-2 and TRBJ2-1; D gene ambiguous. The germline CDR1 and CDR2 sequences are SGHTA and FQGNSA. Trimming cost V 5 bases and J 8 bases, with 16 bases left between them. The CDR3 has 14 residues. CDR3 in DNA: TGTGCCAGCAGCCCCAGTCTAAGCGTCTATGAGCAGTTCTTC. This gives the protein CASSPSLSVYEQFF.